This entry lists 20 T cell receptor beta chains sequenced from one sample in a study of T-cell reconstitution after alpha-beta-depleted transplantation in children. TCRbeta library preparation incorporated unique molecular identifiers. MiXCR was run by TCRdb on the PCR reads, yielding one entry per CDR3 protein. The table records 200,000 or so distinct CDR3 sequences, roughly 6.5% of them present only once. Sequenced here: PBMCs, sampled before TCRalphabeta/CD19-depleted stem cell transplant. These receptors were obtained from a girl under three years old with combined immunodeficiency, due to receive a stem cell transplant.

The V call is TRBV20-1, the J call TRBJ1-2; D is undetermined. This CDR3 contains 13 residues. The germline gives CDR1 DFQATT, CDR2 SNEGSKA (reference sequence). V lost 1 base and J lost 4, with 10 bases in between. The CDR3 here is CSARVTASYGYTF. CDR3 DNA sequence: TGCAGTGCTAGAGTTACAGCGTCCTATGGCTACACCTTC.

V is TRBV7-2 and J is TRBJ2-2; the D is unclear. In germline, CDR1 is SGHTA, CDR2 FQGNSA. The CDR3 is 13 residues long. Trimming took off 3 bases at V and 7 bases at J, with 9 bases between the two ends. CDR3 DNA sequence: TGTGCCAGCAGCTTGCAGGTCCGCGGGGAGCTGTTTTTT. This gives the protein CASSLQVRGELFF.

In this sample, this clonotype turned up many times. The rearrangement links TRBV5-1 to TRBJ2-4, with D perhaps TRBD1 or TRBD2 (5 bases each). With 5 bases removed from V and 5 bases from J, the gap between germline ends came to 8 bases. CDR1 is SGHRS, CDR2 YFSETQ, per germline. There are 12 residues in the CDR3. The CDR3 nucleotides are TGCGCCAGCAGAGGGGAGCAAAACATTCAGTACTTC. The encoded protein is CASRGEQNIQYF.

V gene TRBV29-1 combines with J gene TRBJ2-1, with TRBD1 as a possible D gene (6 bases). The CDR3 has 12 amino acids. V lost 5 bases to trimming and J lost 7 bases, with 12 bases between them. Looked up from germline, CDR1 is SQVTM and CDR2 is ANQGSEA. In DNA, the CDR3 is TGCAGCGTTCTTATAGGACAGAATGAGCAGTTCTTC. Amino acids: CSVLIGQNEQFF.

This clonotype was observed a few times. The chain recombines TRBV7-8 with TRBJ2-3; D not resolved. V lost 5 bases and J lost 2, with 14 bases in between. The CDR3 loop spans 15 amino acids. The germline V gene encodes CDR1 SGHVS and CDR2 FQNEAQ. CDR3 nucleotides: TGTGCCAGCAGCACACTTTGGAGAAACACAGATACGCAGTATTTT. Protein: CASSTLWRNTDTQYF.

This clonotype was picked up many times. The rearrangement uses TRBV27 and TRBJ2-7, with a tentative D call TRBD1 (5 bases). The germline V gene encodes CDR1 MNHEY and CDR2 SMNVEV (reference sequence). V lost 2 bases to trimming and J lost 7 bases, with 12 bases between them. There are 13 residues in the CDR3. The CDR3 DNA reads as TGTGCCAGCAGTTTAACAGGCCTCCGGGAGCAGTACTTC. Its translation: CASSLTGLREQYF.

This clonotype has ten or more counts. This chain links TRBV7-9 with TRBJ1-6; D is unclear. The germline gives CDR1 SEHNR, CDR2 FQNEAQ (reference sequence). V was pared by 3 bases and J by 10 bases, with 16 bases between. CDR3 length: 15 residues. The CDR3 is CASSFLDRVGSPLHF. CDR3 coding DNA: TGTGCCAGCAGCTTCCTCGATCGTGTCGGGTCACCCCTCCACTTT.

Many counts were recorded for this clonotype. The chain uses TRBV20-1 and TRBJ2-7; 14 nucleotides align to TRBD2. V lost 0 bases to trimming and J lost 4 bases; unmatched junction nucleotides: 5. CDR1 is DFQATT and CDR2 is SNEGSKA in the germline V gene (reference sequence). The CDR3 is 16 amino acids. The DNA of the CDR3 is TGCAGTGCTAGAGAGTCCCGGACTAGCGGGGGGTACGAGCAGTACTTC. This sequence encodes CSARESRTSGGYEQYF.

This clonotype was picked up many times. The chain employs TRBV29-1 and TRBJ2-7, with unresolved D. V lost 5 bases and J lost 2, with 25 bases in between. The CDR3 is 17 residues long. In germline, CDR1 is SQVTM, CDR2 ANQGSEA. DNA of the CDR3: TGCAGCGTTCTCGGGTGGACGACGGACGGCCAAACCTACGAGCAGTACTTC. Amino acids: CSVLGWTTDGQTYEQYF.

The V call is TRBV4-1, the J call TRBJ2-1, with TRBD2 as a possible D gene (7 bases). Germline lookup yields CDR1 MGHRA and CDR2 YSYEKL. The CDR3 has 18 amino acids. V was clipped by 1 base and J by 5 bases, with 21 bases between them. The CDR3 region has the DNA TGCGCCAGCAGCCAAGGTCCCAGCGGGACACGGTCTAACAATGAGCAGTTCTTC. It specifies CASSQGPSGTRSNNEQFF.

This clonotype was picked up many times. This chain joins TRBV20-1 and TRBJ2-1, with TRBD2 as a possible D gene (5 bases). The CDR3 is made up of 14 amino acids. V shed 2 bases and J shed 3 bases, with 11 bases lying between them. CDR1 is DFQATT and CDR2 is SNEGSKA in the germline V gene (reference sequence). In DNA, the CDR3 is TGCAGTGCTAGACTGCCCGGACTCTACAATGAGCAGTTCTTC. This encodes CSARLPGLYNEQFF.

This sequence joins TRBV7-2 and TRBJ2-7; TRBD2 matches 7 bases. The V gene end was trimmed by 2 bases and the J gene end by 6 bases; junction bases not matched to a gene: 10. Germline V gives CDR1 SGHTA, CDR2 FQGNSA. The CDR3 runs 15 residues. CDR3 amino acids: CASSLRAGEPGEQYF. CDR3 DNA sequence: TGTGCCAGCAGCTTAAGGGCGGGAGAGCCCGGCGAGCAGTACTTC.

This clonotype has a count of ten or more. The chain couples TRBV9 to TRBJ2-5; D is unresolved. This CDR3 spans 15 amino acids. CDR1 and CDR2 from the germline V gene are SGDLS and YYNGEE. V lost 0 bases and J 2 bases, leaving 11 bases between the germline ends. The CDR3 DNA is TGTGCCAGCAGCGTAGAAGGATGGCAACAAGAGACCCAGTACTTC. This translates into CASSVEGWQQETQYF.

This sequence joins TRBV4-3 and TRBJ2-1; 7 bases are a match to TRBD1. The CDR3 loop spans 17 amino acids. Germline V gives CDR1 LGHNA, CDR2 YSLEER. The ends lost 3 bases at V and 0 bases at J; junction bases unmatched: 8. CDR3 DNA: TGCGCCAGCAGCCACCTAACAGGGGCCCTCTCCTACAATGAGCAGTTCTTC. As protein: CASSHLTGALSYNEQFF.

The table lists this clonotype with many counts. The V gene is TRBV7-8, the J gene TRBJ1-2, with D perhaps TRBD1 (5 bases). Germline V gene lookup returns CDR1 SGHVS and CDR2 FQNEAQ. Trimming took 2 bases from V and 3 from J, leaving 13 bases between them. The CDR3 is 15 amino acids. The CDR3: CASSLMGTGDYGYTF. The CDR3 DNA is TGTGCCAGCAGCTTAATGGGGACCGGGGACTATGGCTACACCTTC.

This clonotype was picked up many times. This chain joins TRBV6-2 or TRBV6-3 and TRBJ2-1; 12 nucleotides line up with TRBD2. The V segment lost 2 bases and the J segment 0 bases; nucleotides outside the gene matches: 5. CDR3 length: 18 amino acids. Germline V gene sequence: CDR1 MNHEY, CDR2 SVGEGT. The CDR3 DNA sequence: TGTGCCAGCAGTTACGAGACTAGCGGGAGAAACTCCTACAATGAGCAGTTCTTC. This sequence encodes CASSYETSGRNSYNEQFF.

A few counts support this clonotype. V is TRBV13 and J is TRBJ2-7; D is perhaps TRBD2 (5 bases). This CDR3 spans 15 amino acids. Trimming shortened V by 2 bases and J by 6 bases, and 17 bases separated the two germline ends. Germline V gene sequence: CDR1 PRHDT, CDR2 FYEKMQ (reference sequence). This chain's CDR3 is CASSLSLRLPTEQYF. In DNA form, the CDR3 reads TGTGCCAGCAGCTTAAGCTTGAGACTACCTACCGAGCAGTACTTC.

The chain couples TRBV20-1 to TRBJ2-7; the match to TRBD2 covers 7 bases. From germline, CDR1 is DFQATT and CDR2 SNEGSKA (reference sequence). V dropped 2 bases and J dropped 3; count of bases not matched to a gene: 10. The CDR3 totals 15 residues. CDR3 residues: CSARIAGAPLYEQYF. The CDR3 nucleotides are TGCAGTGCTAGAATCGCGGGAGCTCCCCTCTACGAGCAGTACTTC.

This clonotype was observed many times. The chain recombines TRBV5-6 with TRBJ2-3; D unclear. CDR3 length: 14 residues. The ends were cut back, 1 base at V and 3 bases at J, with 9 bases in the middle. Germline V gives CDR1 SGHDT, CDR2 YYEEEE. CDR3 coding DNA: TGTGCCAGCAGCTTGTCCGCCAGAACAGATACGCAGTATTTT. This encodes CASSLSARTDTQYF.

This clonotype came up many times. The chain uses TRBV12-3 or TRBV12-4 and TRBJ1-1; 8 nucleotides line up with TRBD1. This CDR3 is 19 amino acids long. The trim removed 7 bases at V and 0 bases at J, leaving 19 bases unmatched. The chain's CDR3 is CASKLGQGRLADVNTEAFF. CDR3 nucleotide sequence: TGTGCCAGCAAGCTCGGACAGGGTAGGCTGGCGGACGTGAACACTGAAGCTTTCTTT.